In this sample, the clone carrying this T cell receptor beta chain turned up a few times. The TCRbeta library incorporated unique molecular identifiers. TCRdb re-called the PCR reads through MiXCR, storing one row per CDR3 protein. The sample includes 350,000 to 450,000 distinct CDR3 sequences, approximately 20% of them seen just once. This sample was taken from a study of T-cell reconstitution after alpha-beta-depleted transplantation in children. The sequencing here drew on PBMCs from the stem cell graft donor, taken from the stem cell graft. This sequence was found in a human donor who donated a stem cell graft to a child with acute myeloid leukemia.

For the CDR3, the DNA is TGTGCCAGCAGTTTCCGGGCAGGGGGCGGAGATGAAAAACTGTTTTTT. Residues: CASSFRAGGGDEKLFF. This chain joins TRBV12-3 or TRBV12-4 and TRBJ1-4; 8 bases match TRBD1. This CDR3 contains 16 residues. V lost 3 bases, J lost 6 bases, and 9 bases stayed unmatched.